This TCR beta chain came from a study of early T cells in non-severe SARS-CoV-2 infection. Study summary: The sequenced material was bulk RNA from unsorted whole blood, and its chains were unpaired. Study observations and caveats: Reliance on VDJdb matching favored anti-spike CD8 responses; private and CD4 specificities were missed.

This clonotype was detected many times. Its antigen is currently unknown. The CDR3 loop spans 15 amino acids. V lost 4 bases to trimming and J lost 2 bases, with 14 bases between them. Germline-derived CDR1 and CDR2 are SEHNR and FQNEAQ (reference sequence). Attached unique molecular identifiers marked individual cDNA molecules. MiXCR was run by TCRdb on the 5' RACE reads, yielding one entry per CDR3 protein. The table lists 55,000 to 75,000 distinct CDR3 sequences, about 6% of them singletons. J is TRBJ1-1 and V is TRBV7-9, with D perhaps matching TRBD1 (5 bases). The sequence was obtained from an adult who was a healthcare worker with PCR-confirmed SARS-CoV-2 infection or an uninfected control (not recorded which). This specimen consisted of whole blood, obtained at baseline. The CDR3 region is CASSSHGTANTEAFF. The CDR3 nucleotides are TGTGCCAGCAGCTCCCACGGGACGGCTAACACTGAAGCTTTCTTT.